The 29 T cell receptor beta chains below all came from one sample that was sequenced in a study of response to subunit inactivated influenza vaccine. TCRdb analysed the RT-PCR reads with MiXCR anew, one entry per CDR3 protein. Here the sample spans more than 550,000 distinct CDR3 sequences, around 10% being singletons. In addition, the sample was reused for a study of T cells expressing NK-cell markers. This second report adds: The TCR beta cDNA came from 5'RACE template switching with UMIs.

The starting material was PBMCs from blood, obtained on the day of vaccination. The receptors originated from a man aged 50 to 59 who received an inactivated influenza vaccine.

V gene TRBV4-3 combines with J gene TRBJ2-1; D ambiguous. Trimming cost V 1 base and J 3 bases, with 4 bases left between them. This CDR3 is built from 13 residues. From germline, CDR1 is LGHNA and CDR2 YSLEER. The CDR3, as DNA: TGCGCCAGCAGCCAAGGGATCTACAATGAGCAGTTCTTC. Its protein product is CASSQGIYNEQFF.

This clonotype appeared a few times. The chain's CDR3 is CASSQTTYGYTF. The CDR3 DNA sequence: TGTGCCAGTTCCCAGACTACCTATGGCTACACCTTC. This chain joins TRBV28 and TRBJ1-2; D gene ambiguous. The CDR3 has 12 amino acids. V was clipped by 9 bases and J by 4 bases, with 12 bases between them. The germline V gene encodes CDR1 MDHEN and CDR2 SYDVKM.

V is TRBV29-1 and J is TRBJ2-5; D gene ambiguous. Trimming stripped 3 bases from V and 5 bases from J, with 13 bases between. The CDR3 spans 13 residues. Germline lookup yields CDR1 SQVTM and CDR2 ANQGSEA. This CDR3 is CSVEGRAWETQYF. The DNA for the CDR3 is TGCAGCGTTGAGGGCCGGGCTTGGGAGACCCAGTACTTC.

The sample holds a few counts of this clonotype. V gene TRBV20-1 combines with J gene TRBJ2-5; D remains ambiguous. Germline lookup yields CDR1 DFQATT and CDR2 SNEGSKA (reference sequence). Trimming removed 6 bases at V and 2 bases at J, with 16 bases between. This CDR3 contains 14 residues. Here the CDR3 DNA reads TGCAGTGCACTGAATCGACGGAGACAAGAGACCCAGTACTTC. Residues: CSALNRRRQETQYF.

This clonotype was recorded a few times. CDR3 in DNA: TGTGCCTGGCAGGGACTAGCGGCCCACGAGCAGTACTTC. It codes for CAWQGLAAHEQYF. The V call is TRBV30, the J call TRBJ2-7; TRBD2 agrees at 11 bases. V was clipped by 5 bases and J by 5 bases; unmatched bases: 5. The V gene's germline CDR1 is GTSNPN and CDR2 SVGIG (reference sequence). The CDR3 is 13 residues long.

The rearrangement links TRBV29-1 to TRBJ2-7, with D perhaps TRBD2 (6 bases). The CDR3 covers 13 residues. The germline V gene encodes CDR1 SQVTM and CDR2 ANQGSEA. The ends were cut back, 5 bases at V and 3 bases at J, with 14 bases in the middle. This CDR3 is CSVSPSDIYEQYF. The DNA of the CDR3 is TGCAGCGTTTCTCCTAGCGACATCTACGAGCAGTACTTC.

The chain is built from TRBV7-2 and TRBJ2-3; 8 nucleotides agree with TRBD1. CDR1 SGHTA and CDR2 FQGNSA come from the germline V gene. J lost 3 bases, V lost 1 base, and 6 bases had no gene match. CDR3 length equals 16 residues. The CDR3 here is CASSLGGQGRTDTQYF. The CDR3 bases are TGTGCCAGCAGCTTAGGAGGACAGGGTCGGACAGATACGCAGTATTTT. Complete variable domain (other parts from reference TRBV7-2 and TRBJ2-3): GAGVSQSPSNKVTEKGKDVELRCDPISGHTALYWYRQSLGQGLEFLIYFQGNSAPDKSGLPSDRFSAERTGGSVSTLTIQRTQQEDSAVYLCASSLGGQGRTDTQYFGPGTRLTVL.

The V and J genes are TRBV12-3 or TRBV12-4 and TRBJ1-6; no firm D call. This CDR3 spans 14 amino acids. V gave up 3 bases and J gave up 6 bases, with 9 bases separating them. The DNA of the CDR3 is TGTGCCAGCAGTTTTGGGGTTGTTAATTCACCCCTCCACTTT. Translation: CASSFGVVNSPLHF.

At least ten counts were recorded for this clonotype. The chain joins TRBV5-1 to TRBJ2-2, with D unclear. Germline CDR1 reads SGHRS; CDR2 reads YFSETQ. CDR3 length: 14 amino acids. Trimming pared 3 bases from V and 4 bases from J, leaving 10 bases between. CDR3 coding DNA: TGCGCCAGCAGCTCTCCCCGTGGCACCGGGGAGCTGTTTTTT. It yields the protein CASSSPRGTGELFF.

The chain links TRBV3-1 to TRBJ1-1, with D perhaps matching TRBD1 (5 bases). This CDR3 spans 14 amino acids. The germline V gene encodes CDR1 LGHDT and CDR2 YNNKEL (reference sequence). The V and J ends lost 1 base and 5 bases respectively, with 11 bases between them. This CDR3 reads CASSQGGWGTEAFF. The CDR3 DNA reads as TGTGCCAGCAGCCAAGGGGGCTGGGGAACTGAAGCTTTCTTT.

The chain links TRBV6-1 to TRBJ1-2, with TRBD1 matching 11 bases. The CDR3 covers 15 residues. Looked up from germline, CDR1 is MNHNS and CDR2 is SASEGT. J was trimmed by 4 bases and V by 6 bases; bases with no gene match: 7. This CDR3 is CASRTGQGAVYGYTF. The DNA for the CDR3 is TGTGCCAGCAGAACCGGACAGGGGGCCGTCTATGGCTACACCTTC.

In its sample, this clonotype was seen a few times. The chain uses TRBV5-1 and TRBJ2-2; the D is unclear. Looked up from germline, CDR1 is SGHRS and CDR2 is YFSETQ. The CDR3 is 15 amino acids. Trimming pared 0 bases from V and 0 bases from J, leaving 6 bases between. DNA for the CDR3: TGCGCCAGCAGCTTGGCGGCCCCGAACACCGGGGAGCTGTTTTTT. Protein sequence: CASSLAAPNTGELFF.

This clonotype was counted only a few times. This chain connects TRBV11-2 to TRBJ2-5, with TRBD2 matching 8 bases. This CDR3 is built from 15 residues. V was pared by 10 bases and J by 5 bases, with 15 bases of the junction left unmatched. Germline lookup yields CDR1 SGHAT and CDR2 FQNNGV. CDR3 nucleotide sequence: TGTGCCACCAACACGAGGGGACTAGATGCGGAGACCCAGTACTTC. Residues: CATNTRGLDAETQYF.

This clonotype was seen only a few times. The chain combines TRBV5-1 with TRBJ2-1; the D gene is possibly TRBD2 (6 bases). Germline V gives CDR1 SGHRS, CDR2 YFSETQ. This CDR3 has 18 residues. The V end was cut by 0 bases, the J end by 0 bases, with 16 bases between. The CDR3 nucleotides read TGCGCCAGCAGCTTGGCTCCAGCTAGCGCGCGCTCCTACAATGAGCAGTTCTTC. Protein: CASSLAPASARSYNEQFF.

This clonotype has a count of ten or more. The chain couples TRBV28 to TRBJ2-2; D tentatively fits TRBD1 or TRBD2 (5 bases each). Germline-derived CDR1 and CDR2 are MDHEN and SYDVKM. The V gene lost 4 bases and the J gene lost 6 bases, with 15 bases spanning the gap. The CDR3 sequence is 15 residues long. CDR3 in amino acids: CASSYTGPGAGELFF. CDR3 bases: TGTGCCAGCAGTTATACAGGCCCCGGGGCCGGGGAGCTGTTTTTT.

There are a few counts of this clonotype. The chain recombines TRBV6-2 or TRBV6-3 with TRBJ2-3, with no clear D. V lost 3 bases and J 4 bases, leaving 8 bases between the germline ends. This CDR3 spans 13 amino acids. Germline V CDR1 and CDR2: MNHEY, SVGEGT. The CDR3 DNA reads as TGTGCCAGCAGTTATTCTCTTCCAGATACGCAGTATTTT. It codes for CASSYSLPDTQYF.

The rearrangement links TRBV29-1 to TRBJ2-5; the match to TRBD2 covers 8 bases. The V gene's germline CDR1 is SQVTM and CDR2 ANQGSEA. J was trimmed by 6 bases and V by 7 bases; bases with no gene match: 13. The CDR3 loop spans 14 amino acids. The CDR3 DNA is TGCAGCGCCACTGCGGCGGGGGGTTTTCAGACCCAGTACTTC. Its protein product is CSATAAGGFQTQYF. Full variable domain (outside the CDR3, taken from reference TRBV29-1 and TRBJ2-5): SAVISQKPSRDICQRGTSLTIQCQVDSQVTMMFWYRQQPGQSLTLIATANQGSEATYESGFVIDKFPISRPNLTFSTLTVSNMSPEDSSIYLCSATAAGGFQTQYFGPGTRLLVL.

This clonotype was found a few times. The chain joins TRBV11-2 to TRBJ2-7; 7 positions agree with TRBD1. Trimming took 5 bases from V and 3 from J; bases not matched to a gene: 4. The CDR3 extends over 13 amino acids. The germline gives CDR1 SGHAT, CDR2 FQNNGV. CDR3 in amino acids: CASSIGTDYEQYF. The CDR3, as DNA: TGTGCCAGCAGCATCGGGACAGACTACGAGCAGTACTTC.

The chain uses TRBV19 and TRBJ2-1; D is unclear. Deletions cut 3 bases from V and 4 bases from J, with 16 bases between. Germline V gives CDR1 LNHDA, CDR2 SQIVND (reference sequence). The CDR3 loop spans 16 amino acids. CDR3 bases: TGTGCCAGTAGTATGTTCGCGGCCGGATTATACAATGAGCAGTTCTTC. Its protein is CASSMFAAGLYNEQFF.

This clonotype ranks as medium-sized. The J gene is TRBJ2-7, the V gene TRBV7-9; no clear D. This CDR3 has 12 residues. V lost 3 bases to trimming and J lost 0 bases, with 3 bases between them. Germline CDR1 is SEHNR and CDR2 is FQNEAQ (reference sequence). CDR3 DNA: TGTGCCAGCAGCTTGAGCTCCTACGAGCAGTACTTC. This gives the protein CASSLSSYEQYF.

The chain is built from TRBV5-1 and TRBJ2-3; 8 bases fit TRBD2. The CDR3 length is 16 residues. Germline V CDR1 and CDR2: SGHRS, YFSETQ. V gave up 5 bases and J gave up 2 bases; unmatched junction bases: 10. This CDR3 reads CASRQLSGGNTDTQYF. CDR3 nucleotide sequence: TGCGCCAGCAGGCAACTGTCGGGAGGGAACACAGATACGCAGTATTTT.

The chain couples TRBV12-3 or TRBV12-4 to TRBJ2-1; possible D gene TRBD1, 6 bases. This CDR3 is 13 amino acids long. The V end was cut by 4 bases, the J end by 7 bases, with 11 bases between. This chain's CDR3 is CASSSRGLNEQFF. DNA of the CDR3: TGTGCCAGCAGTTCCAGGGGTTTGAATGAGCAGTTCTTC.

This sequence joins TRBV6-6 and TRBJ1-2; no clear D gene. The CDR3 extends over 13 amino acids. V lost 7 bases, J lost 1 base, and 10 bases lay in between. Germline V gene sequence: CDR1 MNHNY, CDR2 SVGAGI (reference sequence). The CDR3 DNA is TGTGCCAGCATGAATCGGCATAACTATGGCTACACCTTC. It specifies CASMNRHNYGYTF.

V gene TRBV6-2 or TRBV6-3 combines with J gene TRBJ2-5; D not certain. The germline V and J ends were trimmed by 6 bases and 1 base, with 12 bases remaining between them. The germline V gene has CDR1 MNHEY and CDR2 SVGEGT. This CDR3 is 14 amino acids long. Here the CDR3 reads CASSPRKVQETQYF. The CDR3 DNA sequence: TGTGCCAGCAGCCCCCGAAAAGTCCAAGAGACCCAGTACTTC.

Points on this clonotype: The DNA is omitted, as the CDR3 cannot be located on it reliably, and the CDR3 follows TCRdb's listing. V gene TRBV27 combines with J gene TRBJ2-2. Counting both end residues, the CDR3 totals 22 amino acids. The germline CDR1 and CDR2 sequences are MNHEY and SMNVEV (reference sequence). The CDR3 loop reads CASSSSIVIHTVKLTNTGELFF.

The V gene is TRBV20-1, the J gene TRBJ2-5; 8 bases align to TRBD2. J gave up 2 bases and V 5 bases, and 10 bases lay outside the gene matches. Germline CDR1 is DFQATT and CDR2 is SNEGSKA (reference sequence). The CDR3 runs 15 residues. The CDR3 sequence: CSAPKRGGVQETQYF. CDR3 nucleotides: TGCAGTGCTCCTAAACGGGGGGGCGTACAAGAGACCCAGTACTTC.

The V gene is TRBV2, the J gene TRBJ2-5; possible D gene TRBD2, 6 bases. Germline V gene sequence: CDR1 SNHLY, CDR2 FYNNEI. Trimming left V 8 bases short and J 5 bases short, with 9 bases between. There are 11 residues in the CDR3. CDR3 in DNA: TGTGCCAGCGGTGCGGGGGAGACCCAGTACTTC. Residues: CASGAGETQYF.

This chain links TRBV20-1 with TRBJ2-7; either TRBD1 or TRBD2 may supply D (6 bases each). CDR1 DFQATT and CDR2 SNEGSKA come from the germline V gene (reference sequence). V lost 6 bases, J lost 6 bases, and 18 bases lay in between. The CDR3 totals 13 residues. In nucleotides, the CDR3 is TGCAGTGCAAAGGACAGCACGGGGGCCGAGCAGTACTTC. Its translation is CSAKDSTGAEQYF.

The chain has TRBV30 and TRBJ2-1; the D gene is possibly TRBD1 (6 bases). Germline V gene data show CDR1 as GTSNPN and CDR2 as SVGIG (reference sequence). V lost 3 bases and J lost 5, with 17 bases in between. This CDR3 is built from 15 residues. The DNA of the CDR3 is TGTGCCTGGAGCAGGGGCCTCCCTAAGAACAATGAGCAGTTCTTC. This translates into CAWSRGLPKNNEQFF.